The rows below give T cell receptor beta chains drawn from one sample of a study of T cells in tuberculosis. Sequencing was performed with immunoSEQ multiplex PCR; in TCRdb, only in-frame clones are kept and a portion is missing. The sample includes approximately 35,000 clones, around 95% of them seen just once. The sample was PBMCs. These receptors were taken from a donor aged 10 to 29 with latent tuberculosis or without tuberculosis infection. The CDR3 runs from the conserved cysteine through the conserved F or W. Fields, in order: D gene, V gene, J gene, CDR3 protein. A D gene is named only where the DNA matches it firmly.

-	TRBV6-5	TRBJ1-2	CASSSLDRLYGYTF
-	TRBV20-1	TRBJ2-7	CSASLVGEQYF
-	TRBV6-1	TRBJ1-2	CASSSTGSYGYTF
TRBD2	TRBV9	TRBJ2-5	CASSVAEGGETQYF
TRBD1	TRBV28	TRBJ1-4	CASSPGQTTNEKLFF
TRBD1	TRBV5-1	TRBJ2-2	CASSLQGAGELFF
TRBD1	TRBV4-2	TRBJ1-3	CASSQEGGDSSSGNTIYF
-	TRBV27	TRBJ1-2	CASSPSGGFNGYTF
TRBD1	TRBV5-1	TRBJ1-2	CASSLDRGAGYTF
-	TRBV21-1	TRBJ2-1	CASSKGTASGSLHEQFF
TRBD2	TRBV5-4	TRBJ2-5	CASSLGAGGRQETQYF
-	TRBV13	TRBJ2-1	CASRTRGGNNEQFF
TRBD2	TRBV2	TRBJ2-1	CASSRGLGGNEQFF
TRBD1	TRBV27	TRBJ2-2	CASSPGTAPLLRGAVF
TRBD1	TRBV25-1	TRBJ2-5	CASSEGRGQETQYF
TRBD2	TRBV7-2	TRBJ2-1	CASSPLGGEQFF
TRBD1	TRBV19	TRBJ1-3	CASRRTGGSGNTIYF
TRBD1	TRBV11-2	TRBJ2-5	CASSAAGTAQETQYF
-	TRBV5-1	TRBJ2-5	CASSGGGETQYF
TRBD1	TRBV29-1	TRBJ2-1	CSVESAGQGVDEQFF
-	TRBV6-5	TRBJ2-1	CASSYSELAEQFF
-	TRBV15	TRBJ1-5	CATSRGGSNQPQHF
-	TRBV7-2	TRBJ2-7	CASSSTSYEQYF
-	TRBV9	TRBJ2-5	CASSVGGRGETQYF
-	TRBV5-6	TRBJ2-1	CASSLVPGDYEQFF
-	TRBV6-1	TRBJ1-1	CASSELGGNTEAFF
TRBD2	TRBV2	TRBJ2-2	CASSESSGGAFDTGELFF
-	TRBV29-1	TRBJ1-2	CSVEEAYGYTF
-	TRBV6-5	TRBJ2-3	CASSSATHGTQYF
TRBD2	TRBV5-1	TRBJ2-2	CASSFLAGATGELFF
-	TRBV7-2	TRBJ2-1	CASSFAGGSYNEQFF
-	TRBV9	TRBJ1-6	CASSLGGGGRGNSPLHF
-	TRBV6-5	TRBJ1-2	CASSYSGQGLNYGYTF
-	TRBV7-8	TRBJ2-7	CASSPPGHNFYEQYF
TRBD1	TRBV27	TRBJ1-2	CASSFRGQGLGYTF